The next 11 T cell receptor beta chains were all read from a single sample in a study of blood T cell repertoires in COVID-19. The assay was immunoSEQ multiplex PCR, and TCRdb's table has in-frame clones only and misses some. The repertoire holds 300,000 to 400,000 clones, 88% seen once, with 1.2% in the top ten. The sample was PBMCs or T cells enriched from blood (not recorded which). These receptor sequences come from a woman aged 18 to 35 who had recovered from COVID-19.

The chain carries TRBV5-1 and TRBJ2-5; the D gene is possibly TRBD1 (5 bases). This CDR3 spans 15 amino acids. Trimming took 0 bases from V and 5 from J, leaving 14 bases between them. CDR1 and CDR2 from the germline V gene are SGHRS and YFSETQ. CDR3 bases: TGCGCCAGCAGCTTGGACGGCAGGGCTGGCGAGACCCAGTACTTC. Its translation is CASSLDGRAGETQYF.

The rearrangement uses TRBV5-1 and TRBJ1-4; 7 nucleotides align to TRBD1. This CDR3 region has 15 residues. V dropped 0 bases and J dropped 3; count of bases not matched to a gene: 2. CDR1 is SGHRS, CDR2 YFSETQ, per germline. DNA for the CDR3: TGCGCCAGCAGCTTGGAGGGGGCGTCTAATGAAAAACTGTTTTTT. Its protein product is CASSLEGASNEKLFF. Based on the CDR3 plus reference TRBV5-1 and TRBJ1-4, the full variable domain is KAGVTQTPRYLIKTRGQQVTLSCSPISGHRSVSWYQQTPGQGLQFLFEYFSETQRNKGNFPGRFSGRQFSNSRSEMNVSTLELGDSALYLCASSLEGASNEKLFFGSGTQLSVL.

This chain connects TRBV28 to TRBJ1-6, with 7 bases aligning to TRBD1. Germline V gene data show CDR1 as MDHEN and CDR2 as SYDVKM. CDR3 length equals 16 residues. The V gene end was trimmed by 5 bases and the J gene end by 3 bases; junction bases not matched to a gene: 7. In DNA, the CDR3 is TGTGCCAGCAGTGAAGACAGGGTCTACTATAATTCACCCCTCCACTTT. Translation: CASSEDRVYYNSPLHF. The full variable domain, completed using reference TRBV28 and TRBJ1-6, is DVKVTQSSRYLVKRTGEKVFLECVQDMDHENMFWYRQDPGLGLRLIYFSYDVKMKEKGDIPEGYSVSREKKERFSLILESASTNQTSMYLCASSEDRVYYNSPLHFGNGTRLTVT.

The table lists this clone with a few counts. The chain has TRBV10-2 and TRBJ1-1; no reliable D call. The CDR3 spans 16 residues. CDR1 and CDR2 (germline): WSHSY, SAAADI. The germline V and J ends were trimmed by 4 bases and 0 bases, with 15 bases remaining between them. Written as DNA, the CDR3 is TGCGCCAGCAGTGTAAAGCCAGGAGGGATGAACACTGAAGCTTTCTTT. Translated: CASSVKPGGMNTEAFF.

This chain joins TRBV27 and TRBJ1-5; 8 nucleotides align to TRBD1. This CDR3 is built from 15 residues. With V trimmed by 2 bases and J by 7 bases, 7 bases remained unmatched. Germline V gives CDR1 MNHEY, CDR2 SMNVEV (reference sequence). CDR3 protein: CASSLGSGGGQPQHF. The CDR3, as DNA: TGTGCCAGCAGTTTAGGGTCAGGGGGCGGGCAGCCCCAGCATTTT.

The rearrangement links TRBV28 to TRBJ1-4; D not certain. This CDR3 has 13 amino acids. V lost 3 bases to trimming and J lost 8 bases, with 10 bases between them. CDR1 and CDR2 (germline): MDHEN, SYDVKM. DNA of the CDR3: TGTGCCAGCAGTTTGTCAACTTCGGAAAAACTGTTTTTT. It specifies CASSLSTSEKLFF.

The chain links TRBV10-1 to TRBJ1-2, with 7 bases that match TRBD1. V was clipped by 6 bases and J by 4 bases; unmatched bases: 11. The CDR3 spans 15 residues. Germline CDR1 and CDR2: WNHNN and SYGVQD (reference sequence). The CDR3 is CASSRPGTVPYGYTF. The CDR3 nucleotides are TGCGCCAGCAGCAGGCCTGGGACAGTCCCCTATGGCTACACCTTC.

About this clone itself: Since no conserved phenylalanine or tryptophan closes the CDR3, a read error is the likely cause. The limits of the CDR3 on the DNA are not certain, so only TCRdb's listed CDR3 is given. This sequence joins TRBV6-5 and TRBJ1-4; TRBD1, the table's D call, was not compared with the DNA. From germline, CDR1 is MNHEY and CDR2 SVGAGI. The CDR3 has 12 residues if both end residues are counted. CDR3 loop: CASRVPGTGLMM.

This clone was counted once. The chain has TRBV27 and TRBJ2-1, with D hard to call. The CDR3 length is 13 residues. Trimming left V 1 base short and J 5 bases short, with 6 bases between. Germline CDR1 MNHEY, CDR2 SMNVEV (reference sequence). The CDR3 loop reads CASSLFPNNEQFF. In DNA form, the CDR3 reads TGTGCCAGCAGTTTATTCCCTAACAATGAGCAGTTCTTC.

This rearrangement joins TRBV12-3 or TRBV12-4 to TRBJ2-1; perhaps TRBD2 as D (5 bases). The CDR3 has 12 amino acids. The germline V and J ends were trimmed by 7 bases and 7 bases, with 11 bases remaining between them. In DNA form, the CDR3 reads TGTGCCAGCAATAACGGGGTAAATGAGCAGTTCTTC. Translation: CASNNGVNEQFF.

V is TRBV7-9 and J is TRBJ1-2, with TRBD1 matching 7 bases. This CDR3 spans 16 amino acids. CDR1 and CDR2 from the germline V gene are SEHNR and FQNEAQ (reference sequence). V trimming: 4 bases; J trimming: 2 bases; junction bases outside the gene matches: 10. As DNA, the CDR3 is TGTGCCAGCAGCTCACAACTCGACAGGGTAAACTATGGCTACACCTTC. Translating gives CASSSQLDRVNYGYTF.